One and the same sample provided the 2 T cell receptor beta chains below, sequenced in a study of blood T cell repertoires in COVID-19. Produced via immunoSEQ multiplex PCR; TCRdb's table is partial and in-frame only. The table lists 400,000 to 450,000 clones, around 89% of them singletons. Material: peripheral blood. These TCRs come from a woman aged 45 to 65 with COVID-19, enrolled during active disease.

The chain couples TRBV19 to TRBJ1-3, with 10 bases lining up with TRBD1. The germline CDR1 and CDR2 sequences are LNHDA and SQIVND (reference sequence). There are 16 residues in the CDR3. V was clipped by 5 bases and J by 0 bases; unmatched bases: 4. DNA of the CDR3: TGTGCCAGTAGTTCCGGGACAGGGGCCTCTGGAAACACCATATATTTT. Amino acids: CASSSGTGASGNTIYF. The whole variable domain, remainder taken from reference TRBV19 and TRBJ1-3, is DGGITQSPKYLFRKEGQNVTLSCEQNLNHDAMYWYRQDPGQGLRLIYYSQIVNDFQKGDIAEGYSVSREKKESFPLTVTSAQKNPTAFYLCASSSGTGASGNTIYFGEGSWLTVV.

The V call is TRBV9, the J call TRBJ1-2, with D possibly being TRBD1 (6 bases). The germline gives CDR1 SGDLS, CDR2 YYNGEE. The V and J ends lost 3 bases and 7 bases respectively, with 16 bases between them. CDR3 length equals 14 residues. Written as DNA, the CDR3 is TGTGCCAGCAGCGGGGCAGGGGCGATCGGTGGCTACACCTTC. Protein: CASSGAGAIGGYTF.